This T cell receptor beta chain appears in the sequencing data of a study of OX40 agonist ivuxolimab in advanced cancers. This CDR3 has 15 residues. The germline CDR1 and CDR2 sequences are MGHRA and YSYEKL. Trimming pared 2 bases from V and 4 bases from J, leaving 11 bases between. The table came from immunoSEQ multiplex PCR; TCRdb's copy has only in-frame clones and leaves some out. The sample consists of about 58,000 clones, 88% of them appearing once. This clonotype originated in an adult with an advanced solid tumor such as melanoma, head and neck, liver or kidney cancer. The V gene is TRBV4-1, the J gene TRBJ1-4; tentatively, D is TRBD1 (5 bases). The sample was CD4+ or CD8+ T cells sorted from blood, taken in a trial of the OX40 agonist ivuxolimab. CDR3 sequence (DNA): TGCGCCAGCAGCCAATTAGGGGCCCTTAATGAAAAACTGTTTTTT. This translates into CASSQLGALNEKLFF.